The 28 T cell receptor beta chains presented below share a single source sample, sequenced in a study of shared clonotypes between healthy human individuals. Using immunoSEQ multiplex PCR, the repertoire was profiled, and TCRdb retains in-frame clones only, with some absent. The sample has millions of clones, approximately 92% seen once. The sample consisted of naive CD4+ T cells sorted from blood. Subset meaning: CD45RA+ positively selected. These TCRs come from a man younger than 35 in good health.

The chain carries TRBV5-4 and TRBJ2-6, with TRBD1 identical over 7 bases. The ends lost 4 bases at V and 1 base at J; junction bases unmatched: 5. The CDR3 has 16 residues. CDR1 and CDR2 (germline): SGHNT, YYREEE (reference sequence). The CDR3 bases are TGTGCCAGCAGCAAGGGACAGCATTCTGGGGCCAACGTCCTGACTTTC. Residues: CASSKGQHSGANVLTF.

This clone was recorded only once. V is TRBV28 and J is TRBJ1-6, with a possible D match to TRBD1 (5 bases). The V gene's germline CDR1 is MDHEN and CDR2 SYDVKM. This CDR3 spans 14 amino acids. The germline V and J ends were trimmed by 6 bases and 6 bases, with 12 bases remaining between them. The DNA for the CDR3 is TGTGCCAGCAGGATAGGACAAATTAATTCACCCCTCCACTTT. This translates into CASRIGQINSPLHF.

The chain employs TRBV18 and TRBJ1-1, with TRBD1 identical over 8 bases. The J segment lost 5 bases and the V segment lost 9 bases, leaving 17 bases of the junction unmatched. The germline gives CDR1 KGHSH, CDR2 LQKENI. This CDR3 has 16 residues. CDR3 sequence: CASSRSQGARGTEAFF. The CDR3 nucleotides read TGTGCCAGTTCCCGATCTCAGGGGGCGCGGGGTACTGAAGCTTTCTTT. Together with reference TRBV18 and TRBJ1-1, the CDR3 gives the full variable domain: NAGVMQNPRHLVRRRGQEARLRCSPMKGHSHVYWYRQLPEEGLKFMVYLQKENIIDESGMPKERFSAEFPKEGPSILRIQQVVRGDSAAYFCASSRSQGARGTEAFFGQGTRLTVV.

V usage is TRBV18 and J usage is TRBJ2-5, with TRBD2 as a possible D gene (6 bases). The CDR3 consists of 15 residues. V lost 1 base and J 1 base, leaving 10 bases between the germline ends. From germline, CDR1 is KGHSH and CDR2 LQKENI. CDR3 coding DNA: TGTGCCAGCTCACCACTGGGGACTCCCCAAGAGACCCAGTACTTC. It yields the protein CASSPLGTPQETQYF. Looking up the rest from reference TRBV18 and TRBJ2-5 gives the full variable domain: NAGVMQNPRHLVRRRGQEARLRCSPMKGHSHVYWYRQLPEEGLKFMVYLQKENIIDESGMPKERFSAEFPKEGPSILRIQQVVRGDSAAYFCASSPLGTPQETQYFGPGTRLLVL.

This chain uses TRBV27 with TRBJ2-2; 10 bases align to TRBD2. The V segment lost 5 bases and the J segment 5 bases; nucleotides outside the gene matches: 5. The CDR3 spans 15 residues. The germline V gene has CDR1 MNHEY and CDR2 SMNVEV (reference sequence). This CDR3 reads CASSLAGETTGELFF. Written as DNA, the CDR3 is TGTGCCAGCAGTCTAGCGGGGGAAACGACCGGGGAGCTGTTTTTT.

With regard to this clone: A junction boundary mismatches the germline segment, possibly from a read error. The J gene is TRBJ2-7, the V gene TRBV7-2; 10 bases line up with TRBD2. There are 14 residues in the CDR3. Looked up from germline, CDR1 is SGHTA and CDR2 is FQGNSA. The CDR3 sequence: CASSIASGSNEQYF. CDR3 sequence (DNA): TGTGCCAGCAGCATAGCTAGCGGGAGTAACGAGCAGTACTTC.

This clone was counted a single time. This chain links TRBV30 with TRBJ2-7; the D gene is possibly TRBD1 (6 bases). V lost 5 bases, J lost 3 bases, and 14 bases lay in between. Germline-derived CDR1 and CDR2 are GTSNPN and SVGIG (reference sequence). The CDR3 covers 13 residues. The CDR3 sequence: CAWVRGVGYEQYF. The CDR3 bases are TGTGCCTGGGTCAGGGGAGTAGGCTACGAGCAGTACTTC.

The V and J genes are TRBV5-1 and TRBJ2-1, with D uncertain. CDR1 is SGHRS, CDR2 YFSETQ, per germline. The CDR3 loop spans 14 amino acids. The V and J ends lost 0 bases and 10 bases respectively, with 14 bases between them. The CDR3 DNA reads as TGCGCCAGCAGCTTGGAGTGGGTCGTCAAAGAGCAGTTCTTC. Translating it yields CASSLEWVVKEQFF.

The chain joins TRBV5-4 to TRBJ2-2; possible D gene TRBD1, 6 bases. With 4 bases removed from V and 0 bases from J, the gap between germline ends came to 10 bases. The CDR3 totals 15 residues. CDR1 is SGHNT and CDR2 is YYREEE in the germline V gene (reference sequence). CDR3 protein: CASSEQGSNTGELFF. In DNA, the CDR3 is TGTGCCAGCAGCGAACAGGGTTCGAACACCGGGGAGCTGTTTTTT.

Notes on this clone: Other DNA sequences within the sample encode an identical CDR3. The chain combines TRBV5-1 with TRBJ1-5; D is ambiguous. This CDR3 region has 14 residues. V lost 0 bases and J lost 2, with 6 bases in between. Germline-derived CDR1 and CDR2 are SGHRS and YFSETQ. CDR3 amino acids: CASSLVGGNQPQHF. For the CDR3, the DNA is TGCGCCAGCAGCTTGGTCGGAGGCAATCAGCCCCAGCATTTT.

The rearrangement joins TRBV6-1 to TRBJ1-4; the D is unclear. The CDR3 has 15 residues. Deletions cut 2 bases from V and 0 bases from J, with 7 bases between. The germline V gene encodes CDR1 MNHNS and CDR2 SASEGT. The CDR3 protein is CASSEPSATNEKLFF. The CDR3 DNA reads TGTGCCAGCAGTGAACCCTCTGCAACTAATGAAAAACTGTTTTTT.

This chain connects TRBV6-5 to TRBJ2-7, with a possible D match to TRBD2 (6 bases). V dropped 6 bases and J dropped 2 bases, with 17 bases sitting between them. Germline loops: CDR1 MNHEY, CDR2 SVGAGI. The CDR3 contains 15 residues. The CDR3 nucleotides read TGTGCCAGCAGCTCCGGGACTCAAGTCACCTACGAGCAGTACTTC. Translated, it gives CASSSGTQVTYEQYF.

The chain combines TRBV18 with TRBJ1-1; 8 nucleotides agree with TRBD1. Looked up from germline, CDR1 is KGHSH and CDR2 is LQKENI. This CDR3 spans 15 amino acids. With 3 bases clipped from V and 5 bases from J, the junction kept 8 bases outside the gene matches. CDR3 sequence reads: CASSPMDRVGTEAFF. The DNA of the CDR3 is TGTGCCAGCTCACCTATGGACAGGGTTGGGACTGAAGCTTTCTTT.

Concerning this clone itself: Other DNA sequences of this sample code for an identical CDR3. The V and J genes are TRBV5-1 and TRBJ2-5; D is unresolved. This CDR3 has 13 residues. Germline V gene sequence: CDR1 SGHRS, CDR2 YFSETQ. Trimming left V 0 bases short and J 1 base short, with 4 bases between. In nucleotides, the CDR3 is TGCGCCAGCAGCTTGGAAGGCCAAGAGACCCAGTACTTC. Its protein is CASSLEGQETQYF.

The chain links TRBV5-4 to TRBJ2-5; 14 bases align to TRBD2. This CDR3 contains 16 residues. Trimming cost V 4 bases and J 6 bases; bases outside gene matches: 8. Germline values: CDR1 SGHNT, CDR2 YYREEE (reference sequence). CDR3 region: CASSQPGLAGEQTQYF. The CDR3 nucleotides read TGTGCCAGCAGCCAACCGGGACTAGCGGGAGAACAGACCCAGTACTTC.

The V and J genes are TRBV29-1 and TRBJ2-2; D ambiguous. The germline V gene encodes CDR1 SQVTM and CDR2 ANQGSEA. Trimming left V 3 bases short and J 1 base short, with 3 bases between. The CDR3 runs 12 residues. In DNA form, the CDR3 reads TGCAGCGTTGATATGAACACCGGGGAGCTGTTTTTT. It is translated as CSVDMNTGELFF.

In regard to this clone: This CDR3 is also generated by other DNA sequences in the sample. The chain employs TRBV6-5 and TRBJ1-5, with 9 bases lining up with TRBD1. V shed 5 bases, J shed 4 bases, and the junction held 0 bases outside the gene matches. Germline lookup yields CDR1 MNHEY and CDR2 SVGAGI. The CDR3 is 13 residues long. The CDR3 DNA reads TGTGCCAGCAGTGGGACAGGGAATCAGCCCCAGCATTTT. This codes for CASSGTGNQPQHF.

The genes are TRBV29-1 and TRBJ2-1; 10 positions match TRBD2. Trimming removed 2 bases from V and 7 bases from J; junction bases left unmatched: 5. In germline, CDR1 is SQVTM, CDR2 ANQGSEA. CDR3 length: 14 residues. The CDR3 sequence: CSVELAGVENEQFF. For the CDR3, the DNA is TGCAGCGTTGAACTAGCGGGAGTCGAAAATGAGCAGTTCTTC.

DNA for the CDR3: TGTGCCTGGAGTACCTCGGGACGGAGGACCGAGCAGTACTTC. It encodes CAWSTSGRRTEQYF. The chain has TRBV30 and TRBJ2-7; the D call may be TRBD1 or TRBD2 (5 bases each). The CDR3 extends over 14 amino acids. Germline CDR1 GTSNPN, CDR2 SVGIG (reference sequence). Between the trimmed V and J ends, which lost 2 bases and 6 bases, there was a span of 17 bases.

The chain employs TRBV28 and TRBJ2-6; 12 bases align to TRBD1. In germline, CDR1 is MDHEN, CDR2 SYDVKM. The CDR3 is 20 amino acids. The trim removed 5 bases at V and 4 bases at J, leaving 15 bases unmatched. The DNA of the CDR3 is TGTGCCAGCAGTCCCGCGGCCCCGGGACAGGGGGCGGTCGGGGCCAACGTCCTGACTTTC. This encodes CASSPAAPGQGAVGANVLTF.

About this clone: Other DNA sequences in the sample encode the same CDR3. The gene calls are TRBV30 and TRBJ1-5; D call uncertain. V lost 1 base to trimming and J lost 7 bases, with 11 bases between them. Germline V gene lookup returns CDR1 GTSNPN and CDR2 SVGIG (reference sequence). The CDR3 consists of 13 residues. This CDR3 is CAWSGGNGQPQHF. CDR3 in DNA: TGTGCCTGGAGTGGAGGGAACGGGCAGCCCCAGCATTTT.

This clone has a single count. The chain links TRBV10-3 to TRBJ2-3, with a weak D call TRBD2 (5 bases). The V end was cut by 0 bases, the J end by 1 base, with 8 bases between. The germline CDR1 and CDR2 sequences are ENHRY and SYGVKD. The CDR3 covers 15 residues. DNA of the CDR3: TGTGCCATCAGTGAGTCCGGGGATGGCACAGATACGCAGTATTTT. This translates into CAISESGDGTDTQYF.

The rearrangement uses TRBV18 and TRBJ2-7, with 11 bases matching TRBD2. The trim removed 0 bases at V and 6 bases at J, leaving 1 base unmatched. CDR3 length equals 14 residues. Germline-derived CDR1 and CDR2 are KGHSH and LQKENI. The CDR3: CASSPPGTSGEQYF. DNA for the CDR3: TGTGCCAGCTCACCACCCGGGACTAGCGGCGAGCAGTACTTC.

The CDR3 reads CAITGRGPGELFF. The CDR3 DNA is TGTGCCATCACCGGGCGCGGGCCCGGGGAGCTGTTTTTT. This chain links TRBV10-3 with TRBJ2-2; possibly TRBD2 for D (5 bases). The CDR3 runs to 13 residues. Germline values: CDR1 ENHRY, CDR2 SYGVKD. Trimming took off 7 bases at V and 6 bases at J, with 12 bases between the two ends.

This clone is a singleton in its sample. The limits of the CDR3 on the DNA are not certain, so only TCRdb's listed CDR3 is given. This rearrangement joins TRBV21-1 to TRBJ2-1; whether TRBD2, the table's D call, matches the DNA was not checked. TRBV21-1 corresponds to a pseudogene. The CDR3 extends over 20 residues, inclusive of both ends. The CDR3 region is CASSKVGPGTSRGPYNEQFF.

The DNA for the CDR3 is TGTGCCAGCAGCTTCGGGGGAGGGAGCAATCAGCCCCAGCATTTT. It yields the protein CASSFGGGSNQPQHF. The chain couples TRBV11-2 to TRBJ1-5, with D maybe TRBD1 (5 bases). V was clipped by 3 bases and J by 1 base, with 10 bases between them. Germline V gene data show CDR1 as SGHAT and CDR2 as FQNNGV. The CDR3 is 15 residues long.

This chain joins TRBV7-2 and TRBJ1-2; no clear D. The CDR3 is 14 residues long. Germline CDR1 is SGHTA and CDR2 is FQGNSA. Trimming removed 3 bases at V and 0 bases at J, with 8 bases between. CDR3 amino acids: CASSFGFANYGYTF. CDR3 in DNA: TGTGCCAGCAGCTTCGGGTTCGCTAACTATGGCTACACCTTC. The full variable domain, in which reference TRBV7-2 and TRBJ1-2 provide the parts outside the CDR3, is GAGVSQSPSNKVTEKGKDVELRCDPISGHTALYWYRQSLGQGLEFLIYFQGNSAPDKSGLPSDRFSAERTGGSVSTLTIQRTQQEDSAVYLCASSFGFANYGYTFGSGTRLTVV.

The chain is built from TRBV28 and TRBJ2-7, with 10 bases lining up with TRBD1. The germline V gene has CDR1 MDHEN and CDR2 SYDVKM. The CDR3 has 15 residues. The trim removed 5 bases at V and 2 bases at J, leaving 6 bases unmatched. For the CDR3, the DNA is TGTGCCAGCAGTCCTTCCGGACAGGGGGCCTACGAGCAGTACTTC. Translation: CASSPSGQGAYEQYF.